A selection of T cell receptor beta chains follows, all from one sample in a study of T-cell memory formation after mild COVID-19. TCRdb analysed the 5' RACE reads with MiXCR anew, one entry per CDR3 protein. The table includes about 470,000 distinct CDR3 sequences, around 27% detected once. What was sequenced was PBMCs or a T cell subset sorted from them (not recorded which). These TCRs come from an adult woman who had mild COVID-19 (a few samples of this study predate the infection). Cell type and time point are not known. Each CDR3 is given with its conserved first and last residue. A D gene is named only where the DNA matches it firmly. Expanded clones are given a class, and other clones once, few, many or no size at all.

clone_size d_call cdr3_length j_call v_call cdr3_nt cdr3_aa
few TRBD1 13 TRBJ2-5 TRBV28 TGTGCCAGCACCCGGACAGGAGTGCAGACCCAGTACTTC CASTRTGVQTQYF
few TRBD1 15 TRBJ1-6 TRBV5-1 TGCGCCAGCAGCCGACAGGGTTCCTATAATTCACCCCTCCACTTT CASSRQGSYNSPLHF
few NA 16 TRBJ2-3 TRBV24-1 TGTGCCACCAGTGATCCGGGAATTAGCGGAGCAGATACGCAGTATTTT CATSDPGISGADTQYF
few NA 13 TRBJ2-3 TRBV6-2/TRBV6-3 TGTGCCAGCAGTTGGCAGCTCCGAGATACGCAGTATTTT CASSWQLRDTQYF
few TRBD2 19 TRBJ2-7 TRBV3-1 TGTGCCAGCAGCCAAGATCTGAGGAGCGGGACTAGCGGGAGGAAGACGCAGTACTTC CASSQDLRSGTSGRKTQYF
once NA 15 TRBJ1-1 TRBV5-1 TGCGCCAGCAGCTCACCTCCTAATATGAACACTGAAGCTTTCTTT CASSSPPNMNTEAFF
NA TRBD1 16 TRBJ2-3 TRBV15 TGTGCCACCAGCAGAGATAGGGGGCTTTACACAGATACGCAGTATTTT CATSRDRGLYTDTQYF
NA TRBD1 15 TRBJ1-3 TRBV12-3/TRBV12-4 TGTGCCAGCAGCACCGGGACAGACTCTGGAAACACCATATATTTT CASSTGTDSGNTIYF
few NA 14 TRBJ2-7 TRBV7-2 TGTGCCAGCAAACCTAGCAGCGGTGGGTACGAGCAGTACTTC CASKPSSGGYEQYF
NA TRBD1 19 TRBJ1-1 TRBV7-3 TGTGCCAGCAGCTTAAATGGGAGGACAGGGCCCCCTATGAACACTGAAGCTTTCTTT CASSLNGRTGPPMNTEAFF
few NA 17 TRBJ2-3 TRBV4-2 TGTGCCAGCAGCCAAGATTTGGGGGGCCCCCGCACAGATACGCAGTATTTT CASSQDLGGPRTDTQYF
NA NA 16 TRBJ2-7 TRBV11-2 TGTGCCAGCAGCTTAGGGAGGGGACAGTTGACCTACGAGCAGTACTTC CASSLGRGQLTYEQYF
NA NA 16 TRBJ1-5 TRBV11-1 TGTGCCAGCAGCTTAGACCCGGGGGGCGTCAATCAGCCCCAGCATTTT CASSLDPGGVNQPQHF
few NA 15 TRBJ2-5 TRBV9 TGTGCCAGCAGCGGTGGCGGAAACCCACAAGAGACCCAGTACTTC CASSGGGNPQETQYF
few NA 13 TRBJ2-2 TRBV7-9 TGTGCCAGCAGCCTAGATACCACCGGGGAGCTGTTTTTT CASSLDTTGELFF
NA TRBD2 15 TRBJ2-3 TRBV7-9 TGTGCCACCGAGGGACTAGCGGGAGTGCCAGATACGCAGTATTTT CATEGLAGVPDTQYF
NA TRBD2 15 TRBJ2-1 TRBV6-1 TGTGCCAGCAGTGAACTAGCGGGAGGGTACAATGAGCAGTTCTTC CASSELAGGYNEQFF
NA NA 15 TRBJ2-1 TRBV12-3/TRBV12-4 TGTGCCAGCAGTCCCCCCCGTCTTTCTTACAATGAGCAGTTCTTC CASSPPRLSYNEQFF
NA TRBD1 14 TRBJ2-7 TRBV12-3/TRBV12-4 TGTGCCAGCACCGGAACAGGGGCCACTTACGAGCAGTACTTC CASTGTGATYEQYF
NA TRBD1 15 TRBJ1-6 TRBV15 TGTGCCACCAGCAGTTCGGGACAGGGAGGTTCACCCCTCCACTTT CATSSSGQGGSPLHF
few TRBD2 17 TRBJ2-1 TRBV29-1 TGCAGCGTTGGGGGAGGGGTTAGCGGGGGCTCCTACAATGAGCAGTTCTTC CSVGGGVSGGSYNEQFF
NA NA 13 TRBJ1-5 TRBV20-1 TGCAGTGCTAGACAGGGAGGAAATCAGCCCCAGCATTTT CSARQGGNQPQHF
NA TRBD1 15 TRBJ1-1 TRBV11-3 TGTGCCAGCAGCTTAAATAGACAGGGCCGGACTGAAGCTTTCTTT CASSLNRQGRTEAFF
few NA 14 TRBJ2-5 TRBV21-1 TGTGCCAGCAGCAAAGCTAAAGGACATCCCTCGGGATACTTC CASSKAKGHPSGYF
NA TRBD2 15 TRBJ2-5 TRBV18 TGTGCCAGCTCACCATGGGCTAGCGGCCAGGAGACCCAGTACTTC CASSPWASGQETQYF
NA TRBD2 17 TRBJ2-1 TRBV5-1 TGCGCCAGCAGCTTGGAGCTAGCGGGCACCGGGGGCAATGAGCAGTTCTTC CASSLELAGTGGNEQFF
NA NA 15 TRBJ2-5 TRBV7-3 TGTGCCAGCAGCTCCTTGCCGACCGCGGAGGAGACCCAGTACTTC CASSSLPTAEETQYF
NA NA 15 TRBJ2-7 TRBV18 TGTGCCAGCTCACTTAACAGGGAGAGAGGCTACGAGCAGTACTTC CASSLNRERGYEQYF
few NA 12 TRBJ1-1 TRBV7-9 TGTGCCAGCGTTGATGGGGACACTGAAGCTTTCTTT CASVDGDTEAFF
NA TRBD1 14 TRBJ1-1 TRBV12-3/TRBV12-4 TGTGCCAGCGGCCCTGGGACAGCAAACACTGAAGCTTTCTTT CASGPGTANTEAFF
few NA 13 TRBJ1-5 TRBV12-3/TRBV12-4 TGTGCCAGCAGTTTAGAGCAGAATCAGCCCCAGCATTTT CASSLEQNQPQHF
NA NA 11 TRBJ2-7 TRBV7-2 TGTGCCAGCGGCGCAAGGTACGAGCAGTACTTC CASGARYEQYF
many TRBD2 15 TRBJ2-1 TRBV20-1 TGCAGTGCTCTGTTGGCTAGCGGGGGGGCCAATGAGCAGTTCTTC CSALLASGGANEQFF
few NA 15 TRBJ1-1 TRBV2 TGTGCCAGCAGTGACCCTATAGGGACATACACTGAAGCTTTCTTT CASSDPIGTYTEAFF
NA NA 14 TRBJ2-3 TRBV30 TGTGCCTGGAGTCTGCTTGGTTTCACAGATACGCAGTATTTT CAWSLLGFTDTQYF
few NA 13 TRBJ1-5 TRBV30 TGTGCCTGGAGTTCGTCAGGGCCCCAGCCCCAGCATTTT CAWSSSGPQPQHF
NA NA 13 TRBJ1-1 TRBV5-1 TGCGCCAGCAGCTTTACTTTACTAGGTGAAGCTTTCTTT CASSFTLLGEAFF
NA NA 16 TRBJ1-3 TRBV3-1 TGTGCCAGCAGCCAAGACCCGAGAGGGACGGGAAACACCATATATTTT CASSQDPRGTGNTIYF
NA NA 13 TRBJ1-1 TRBV19 TGTGCCAGTAGTATAAACAGGGCAACTGAAGCTTTCTTT CASSINRATEAFF
few NA 14 TRBJ2-1 TRBV24-1 TGTGCCACCAGTGACGGACTGCAGGACAATGAGCAGTTCTTC CATSDGLQDNEQFF
NA TRBD2 17 TRBJ2-1 TRBV24-1 TGTGCCACCAGTGGGCCATTGGGGAGGGGAACCTACAATGAGCAGTTCTTC CATSGPLGRGTYNEQFF